This T cell receptor (beta chain) was identified in a study of blood T cell repertoires in COVID-19. Study-level background: Acute and convalescent COVID-19 specimens originated in the United States, Italy and Spain.

Germline V gene data show CDR1 as LGHNT and CDR2 as FRNRAP. Losses at the gene ends were 8 bases for V and 4 bases for J; bases not matched to a gene: 11. This CDR3 contains 15 residues. TCRdb's copy holds only in-frame clones and misses some; the assay was immunoSEQ multiplex PCR. The sample contains hundreds of thousands of clones, less than 90% of which appear only once. Sequencing input: peripheral blood. The receptor comes from a human donor in a cohort sampled during active COVID-19. V usage is TRBV12-5 and J usage is TRBJ1-5; 7 positions agree with TRBD1. The CDR3: CASLMGTARNQPQHF. Written as DNA, the CDR3 is TGTGCTAGTTTAATGGGGACAGCCCGGAATCAGCCCCAGCATTTT.